These T cell receptor beta chains were read from a single sample in a study of blood T cell repertoires in COVID-19. Some clones are missing from TCRdb's copy, which holds only in-frame ones; the method was immunoSEQ multiplex PCR. This table has around 300,000 clones, 88% appearing once. Input material: peripheral blood. The receptors were sampled from a man aged 18 to 30 with active or convalescent COVID-19. CDR3s include the opening cysteine and the closing phenylalanine or tryptophan. The D gene is left open where the match is weak. A clone size is listed for some rows: how often the clone was seen (once, few, many), or a class if it is expanded.

clone_size	v_call	j_call	d_call	cdr3_aa	cdr3_nt
-	TRBV5-1	TRBJ1-6	TRBD1	CASSSRQGSTPLHF	TGCGCCAGCAGCTCACGACAGGGTAGTACACCCCTCCACTTT
-	TRBV12-5	TRBJ2-7	-	CASGLKLDEQYF	TGTGCTAGTGGTTTGAAGTTAGACGAGCAGTACTTC
-	TRBV6-2/TRBV6-3	TRBJ2-7	-	CASSYGGSTGRTTAQYF	TGTGCCAGCAGTTACGGAGGGTCCACCGGACGGACCACCGCGCAGTACTTC
-	TRBV13	TRBJ2-7	-	CASSLGPDEQYF	TGTGCCAGCAGCTTAGGACCAGACGAGCAGTACTTC
-	TRBV6-2/TRBV6-3	TRBJ2-7	-	CASSYSSGSYEQYF	TGTGCCAGCAGTTACTCTAGCGGATCCTACGAGCAGTACTTC
-	TRBV27	TRBJ1-1	-	CASSLVWEMNTEAFF	TGTGCCAGCAGTTTAGTCTGGGAGATGAACACTGAAGCTTTCTTT
-	TRBV4-3	TRBJ2-5	TRBD2	CASSQMALAGNQETQYF	TGCGCCAGCAGCCAAATGGCACTAGCGGGGAACCAAGAGACCCAGTACTTC
once	TRBV9	TRBJ2-7	TRBD1	CASSVQGQGYEQYF	TGTGCCAGCAGCGTACAGGGACAGGGCTACGAGCAGTACTTC
-	TRBV5-4	TRBJ2-2	-	CASSQGRTGELFF	TGTGCCAGCAGCCAGGGTAGAACCGGGGAGCTGTTTTTT
-	TRBV7-9	TRBJ2-1	-	CASSPQLVRSGEQFF	TGTGCCAGCAGCCCCCAACTAGTCAGGTCTGGTGAGCAGTTCTTC
-	TRBV7-8	TRBJ1-3	-	CASSSSSGNTIYF	TGTGCCAGCAGCTCCAGCTCTGGAAACACCATATATTTT
-	TRBV2	TRBJ1-5	-	CASSESLPADYVLSNQPQHF	TGTGCCAGCAGTGAAAGTCTCCCGGCTGACTACGTGCTAAGCAATCAGCCCCAGCATTTT
few	TRBV13	TRBJ1-3	-	CASSLVTGLWGNTIYF	TGTGCCAGCAGCTTAGTCACGGGGTTGTGGGGAAACACCATATATTTT
few	TRBV6-1	TRBJ1-3	-	CASSEVGGSGNTIYF	TGTGCCAGCAGTGAAGTCGGGGGCTCTGGAAACACCATATATTTT
once	TRBV7-9	TRBJ2-7	TRBD2	CASSFSRGVEDEQYF	TGTGCCAGCAGCTTTTCACGGGGGGTCGAAGACGAGCAGTACTTC
-	TRBV19	TRBJ2-5	-	CASSIVGGPGETQYF	TGTGCCAGTAGTATAGTTGGTGGGCCTGGGGAGACCCAGTACTTC
-	TRBV29-1	TRBJ1-2	-	CSVTNGGIYGYTF	TGCAGCGTTACTAACGGGGGGATCTATGGCTACACCTTC
-	TRBV6-5	TRBJ2-7	TRBD1	CASSTPGTVPEQYF	TGTGCCAGCAGCACCCCCGGGACAGTCCCCGAGCAGTACTTC
-	TRBV7-6	TRBJ1-3	-	CASSRDSNSGNTIYF	TGTGCCAGCAGCCGGGACTCCAACTCTGGAAACACCATATATTTT
-	TRBV7-9	TRBJ2-7	-	CATEGLSYEQYF	TGTGCCACCGAGGGTTTATCCTACGAGCAGTACTTC
-	TRBV5-5	TRBJ2-1	TRBD2	CASSPSGPLRNEQFF	TGTGCCAGCAGCCCTAGCGGTCCCCTTAGGAATGAGCAGTTCTTC
once	TRBV9	TRBJ2-2	TRBD2	CASNPSGGAHTGELFF	TGTGCCAGCAACCCGAGCGGGGGGGCCCACACCGGGGAGCTGTTTTTT
-	TRBV19	TRBJ1-6	-	CASNAGNNSPLHF	TGTGCCAGTAATGCGGGGAATAATTCACCCCTCCACTTT
once	TRBV7-8	TRBJ1-1	-	CASSLDGGAGTEAFF	TGTGCCAGCAGCTTAGATGGGGGGGCGGGCACTGAAGCTTTCTTT
-	TRBV11-2	TRBJ2-7	TRBD1	CASSLGQGAYEQYF	TGTGCCAGCAGCTTAGGACAGGGGGCCTACGAGCAGTACTTC
few	TRBV6-2/TRBV6-3	TRBJ1-1	TRBD1	CASSHQTGGTEAFF	TGTGCCAGCAGTCACCAAACAGGGGGCACTGAAGCTTTCTTT
once	TRBV7-9	TRBJ2-1	-	CASSLHAEQFF	TGTGCCAGCAGCTTACACGCGGAGCAGTTCTTC
once	TRBV4-1	TRBJ2-5	TRBD2	CASSQGPSGVGETQYF	TGCGCCAGCAGCCAAGGACCTAGCGGGGTGGGGGAGACCCAGTACTTC
-	TRBV10-2	TRBJ1-6	-	CASSEYRVGSYNSPLHF	TGCGCCAGCAGTGAGTACAGGGTAGGATCCTATAATTCACCCCTCCACTTT
-	TRBV2	TRBJ1-5	TRBD1	CASSEGQGGNQPQHF	TGTGCCAGCAGTGAGGGACAGGGTGGCAATCAGCCCCAGCATTTT
-	TRBV4-1	TRBJ2-7	TRBD1	CASSQVPPGQGTYEQYF	TGCGCCAGCAGCCAAGTTCCTCCGGGACAGGGGACTTACGAGCAGTACTTC
-	TRBV5-5	TRBJ1-2	TRBD1	CASSLEWTGAYGYTF	TGTGCCAGCAGCTTGGAATGGACAGGGGCCTATGGCTACACCTTC
-	TRBV5-4	TRBJ2-1	-	CASSYNNEQFF	TGTGCCAGCAGCTATAACAATGAGCAGTTCTTC
-	TRBV11-2	TRBJ2-2	TRBD2	CASAPWGGGELFF	TGTGCCAGCGCACCTTGGGGGGGCGGGGAGCTGTTTTTT
-	TRBV5-1	TRBJ1-6	TRBD1	CASSTGQGFYNSPLHF	TGCGCCAGCAGTACAGGACAGGGATTCTATAATTCACCCCTCCACTTT
-	TRBV9	TRBJ2-2	-	CASSVFGGELFF	TGTGCCAGCAGCGTATTCGGCGGGGAGCTGTTTTTT
-	TRBV9	TRBJ2-1	-	CASSVVGTLNEQFF	TGTGCCAGCAGCGTAGTGGGGACTCTCAATGAGCAGTTCTTC
once	TRBV5-6	TRBJ1-2	-	CASSLVGAEGYTF	TGTGCCAGCAGTTTGGTAGGGGCAGAAGGCTACACCTTC
-	TRBV7-9	TRBJ2-3	-	CASSLPTDTQYF	TGTGCCAGCAGCTTACCAACAGATACGCAGTATTTT
-	TRBV15	TRBJ1-2	TRBD1	CATSSGQGAPYGYTF	TGTGCCACCAGCAGTGGACAGGGGGCGCCTTATGGCTACACCTTC
-	TRBV5-6	TRBJ2-7	-	CASSLVHLGGYEQYF	TGTGCCAGCAGCTTGGTACACCTAGGAGGCTACGAGCAGTACTTC
-	TRBV18	TRBJ1-4	TRBD1	CASSKDRGEKLFF	TGTGCCAGCTCAAAAGACAGGGGTGAAAAACTGTTTTTT
once	TRBV9	TRBJ1-2	TRBD1	CASSASTGGVYGYTF	TGTGCCAGCAGCGCGAGTACAGGGGGAGTCTATGGCTACACCTTC
-	TRBV7-8	TRBJ2-7	TRBD1	CASSRPGTGSSYEQYF	TGTGCCAGCAGCCGTCCCGGGACAGGGTCCTCCTACGAGCAGTACTTC
-	TRBV2	TRBJ2-3	-	CASNSGTDTQYF	TGTGCCAGCAATTCAGGCACAGATACGCAGTATTTT
-	TRBV7-9	TRBJ1-3	TRBD1	CALGQAYSGNTIYF	TGTGCCCTCGGACAGGCTTACTCTGGAAACACCATATATTTT
few	TRBV10-3	TRBJ2-3	-	CAISEGTSSMNTQYF	TGTGCCATCAGTGAGGGTACTAGCAGTATGAATACGCAGTATTTT
-	TRBV18	TRBJ1-1	TRBD1	CASSPQGARDTEAFF	TGTGCCAGCTCACCCCAGGGGGCGAGGGACACTGAAGCTTTCTTT
-	TRBV11-3	TRBJ2-7	TRBD2	CASSLDSGARQEQYF	TGTGCCAGCAGCTTAGATAGCGGGGCTCGTCAAGAGCAGTACTTC
once	TRBV5-4	TRBJ1-4	-	CASSSSGGGDEKLFF	TGTGCCAGCAGCTCCTCGGGGGGGGGAGACGAAAAACTGTTTTTT
once	TRBV19	TRBJ1-2	-	CASTGMGANYGYTF	TGTGCCAGTACGGGTATGGGAGCTAACTATGGCTACACCTTC
-	TRBV5-4	TRBJ2-1	TRBD1	CASSFGQAYNEQFF	TGTGCCAGCAGCTTCGGACAGGCCTACAATGAGCAGTTCTTC
-	TRBV7-7	TRBJ2-5	-	CASSLSQGTLGTQYF	TGTGCCAGCAGCTTGTCGCAGGGAACCTTGGGGACCCAGTACTTC
-	TRBV19	TRBJ1-1	TRBD1	CASSIPWTGATEAFF	TGTGCCAGTAGTATCCCTTGGACAGGGGCCACTGAAGCTTTCTTT
once	TRBV5-3	TRBJ1-1	-	CARGAGAEAFF	TGTGCCAGAGGGGCGGGGGCTGAAGCTTTCTTT
-	TRBV5-1	TRBJ2-3	-	CASSPLSTDTQYF	TGCGCCAGCAGCCCCTTAAGCACAGATACGCAGTATTTT
-	TRBV27	TRBJ1-6	-	CASSSFSYNSPLHF	TGTGCCAGCAGTTCCTTCTCCTATAATTCACCCCTCCACTTT